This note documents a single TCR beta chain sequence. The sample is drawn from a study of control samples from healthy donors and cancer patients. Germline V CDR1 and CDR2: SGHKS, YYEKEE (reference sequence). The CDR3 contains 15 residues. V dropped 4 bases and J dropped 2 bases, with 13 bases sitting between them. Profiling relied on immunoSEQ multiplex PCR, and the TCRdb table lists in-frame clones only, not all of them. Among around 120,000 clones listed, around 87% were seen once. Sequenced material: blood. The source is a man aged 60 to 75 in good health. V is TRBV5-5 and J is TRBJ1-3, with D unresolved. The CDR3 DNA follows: TGTGCCAGCAGCCGGCCGGGGTCCCCTGGAAACACCATATATTTT. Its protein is CASSRPGSPGNTIYF.